This entry lists 30 T cell receptor beta chains sequenced from one sample in a study of response to subunit inactivated influenza vaccine. In TCRdb, the RT-PCR reads were re-called with MiXCR into one record per CDR3 protein. The profile covers hundreds of thousands of distinct CDR3 sequences, with 14% appearing a single time and 7.6% taken by the ten largest. The specimen was PBMCs from blood, collected roughly 15 days before vaccination. These receptors originate from a man in his fifties or sixties who received an inactivated influenza vaccine.

This clonotype has only a few counts. This sequence joins TRBV24-1 and TRBJ2-3; possibly TRBD2 for D (7 bases). There are 16 residues in the CDR3. Germline-derived CDR1 and CDR2 are KGHDR and SFDVKD. The ends were cut back, 1 base at V and 1 base at J, with 11 bases in the middle. DNA of the CDR3: TGTGCCACCAGTGATTTTCGCGGGGGCCGCACAGATACGCAGTATTTT. Its protein product is CATSDFRGGRTDTQYF.

This clonotype was counted a few times. The chain employs TRBV3-1 and TRBJ2-1; tentative D call: TRBD2 (6 bases). V was shortened by 5 bases and J by 2 bases, with 13 bases between the two germline ends. Germline CDR1 is LGHDT and CDR2 is YNNKEL (reference sequence). This CDR3 is 15 amino acids long. The CDR3 region is CASSSPSVTYNEQFF. The CDR3 DNA follows: TGTGCCAGCAGCTCCCCTAGCGTAACCTACAATGAGCAGTTCTTC.

This clonotype has only a few counts. The chain has TRBV6-1 and TRBJ2-1; D is possibly TRBD1 (5 bases). The ends were cut back, 5 bases at V and 10 bases at J, with 21 bases in the middle. Per the germline V gene, CDR1 is MNHNS and CDR2 is SASEGT. The CDR3 is 15 amino acids. The CDR3 region has the DNA TGTGCCAGCAGTCCCAAGGGGTTAAGTAGCCCAGAGCAGTTCTTC. This codes for CASSPKGLSSPEQFF.

This clonotype was counted only a few times. The chain links TRBV7-9 to TRBJ1-1, with D unclear. There are 15 residues in the CDR3. Germline assignment: CDR1 SEHNR and CDR2 FQNEAQ (reference sequence). V lost 5 bases, J lost 1 base, and 14 bases lay in between. The CDR3 reads CASSPPLDANTEAFF. DNA of the CDR3: TGTGCCAGCAGCCCCCCACTAGATGCGAACACTGAAGCTTTCTTT.

The chain couples TRBV20-1 to TRBJ2-7; tentative D call: TRBD2 (8 bases). The CDR3 is 16 residues long. The germline CDR1 and CDR2 sequences are DFQATT and SNEGSKA (reference sequence). Trimming removed 3 bases from V and 3 bases from J, with 21 bases in between. CDR3 loop: CSARRQGVSGSYEQYF. CDR3 nucleotides: TGCAGTGCTAGGAGACAGGGAGTCAGCGGGAGCTACGAGCAGTACTTC.

A single count supports this clonotype. This may arise from a read error, as a much more abundant clone is one base away. The chain recombines TRBV29-1 with TRBJ2-1, with D tentatively TRBD2 (5 bases). The germline gives CDR1 SQVTM, CDR2 ANQGSEA. This CDR3 is built from 15 residues. CDR3 region: CSVEGARSSYNEQIF. In DNA form, the CDR3 reads TGCAGCGTTGAGGGAGCCAGGAGCTCCTACAATGAGCAGATCTTC.

Only a few counts were recorded for this clonotype. This chain connects TRBV2 to TRBJ2-3; 13 bases match TRBD2. Germline V gene lookup returns CDR1 SNHLY and CDR2 FYNNEI. This CDR3 spans 18 amino acids. J lost 3 bases, V lost 0 bases, and 6 bases had no gene match. CDR3 amino acids: CASSEAGLAGVKTDTQYF. CDR3 coding DNA: TGTGCCAGCAGTGAAGCTGGACTAGCGGGAGTCAAAACAGATACGCAGTATTTT.

This clonotype was detected ten times or more. V gene TRBV15 combines with J gene TRBJ2-3, with 8 nucleotides matching TRBD1. CDR3 length: 14 residues. The germline gives CDR1 LNHNV, CDR2 YYDKDF (reference sequence). Trimming removed 4 bases from V and 9 bases from J; junction bases left unmatched: 9. CDR3 sequence (DNA): TGTGCCACCAGCACCGGGACAGGAATTAAGACGCAGTATTTT. Protein sequence: CATSTGTGIKTQYF. Full variable domain (outside the CDR3, taken from reference TRBV15 and TRBJ2-3): DAMVIQNPRYQVTQFGKPVTLSCSQTLNHNVMYWYQQKSSQAPKLLFHYYDKDFNNEADTPDNFQSRRPNTSFCFLDIRSPGLGDTAMYLCATSTGTGIKTQYFGPGTRLTVL.

This clonotype was counted at least ten times. This chain links TRBV29-1 with TRBJ2-7; 8 bases fit TRBD1. CDR1 SQVTM and CDR2 ANQGSEA come from the germline V gene. The CDR3 loop spans 13 amino acids. Germline trimming cut 4 bases from V and 2 bases from J; bases unmatched to any gene: 4. CDR3 sequence: CSVGQGKAYEQYF. The CDR3 DNA follows: TGCAGCGTTGGACAGGGGAAGGCCTACGAGCAGTACTTC.

This clonotype showed up just a few times. The chain uses TRBV5-6 and TRBJ1-6, with a weak D call TRBD1 (6 bases). V shed 0 bases and J shed 7 bases, with 11 bases lying between them. Germline assignment: CDR1 SGHDT and CDR2 YYEEEE. There are 15 residues in the CDR3. CDR3 sequence reads: CASSLGAGDNSPLHF. The DNA for the CDR3 is TGTGCCAGCAGCTTGGGAGCAGGGGACAATTCACCCCTCCACTTT.

This clonotype has a handful of counts. This chain links TRBV7-2 with TRBJ2-1; the D is unclear. Per germline, CDR1 SGHTA and CDR2 FQGNSA. V shed 7 bases and J shed 9 bases, with 13 bases lying between them. CDR3 size: 12 residues. Here the CDR3 reads CASTLRSGEQFF. The CDR3 coding sequence is TGTGCCAGCACCCTTAGGAGTGGTGAGCAGTTCTTC.

This clonotype was seen many times. The genes are TRBV7-6 and TRBJ2-1, with D possibly TRBD2 on 7 matching bases. V lost 5 bases and J lost 4, with 15 bases in between. The CDR3 contains 15 residues. Germline CDR1 is SGHVS and CDR2 is FNYEAQ. In DNA, the CDR3 is TGTGCCAGCAGCGGGGGAGGGGGTTGGTACAATGAGCAGTTCTTC. It specifies CASSGGGGWYNEQFF. The whole variable domain, filled in from reference TRBV7-6 and TRBJ2-1, reads GAGVSQSPRYKVTKRGQDVALRCDPISGHVSLYWYRQALGQGPEFLTYFNYEAQQDKSGLPNDRFSAERPEGSISTLTIQRTEQRDSAMYRCASSGGGGWYNEQFFGPGTRLTVL.

This clonotype occurred a few times. The chain couples TRBV9 to TRBJ1-4; the match to TRBD1 covers 8 bases. The CDR3 is 13 residues long. V dropped 3 bases and J dropped 5; count of bases not matched to a gene: 0. Looked up from germline, CDR1 is SGDLS and CDR2 is YYNGEE. As DNA, the CDR3 is TGTGCCAGCAGCGGACAGGGGAATGAAAAACTGTTTTTT. Protein sequence: CASSGQGNEKLFF.

The chain combines TRBV20-1 with TRBJ2-5, with TRBD1 matching over 7 bases. The CDR3 is 15 amino acids. V was pared by 3 bases and J by 4 bases, with 11 bases of the junction left unmatched. Germline assignment: CDR1 DFQATT and CDR2 SNEGSKA (reference sequence). CDR3 sequence: CSASQFKGAGETQYF. CDR3 coding DNA: TGCAGTGCTAGTCAGTTCAAGGGGGCAGGAGAGACCCAGTACTTC.

V gene TRBV2 combines with J gene TRBJ2-1, with 7 bases lining up with TRBD2. J lost 2 bases, V lost 2 bases, and 9 bases had no gene match. The CDR3 is 17 amino acids. CDR1 and CDR2 (germline): SNHLY, FYNNEI. CDR3 nucleotide sequence: TGTGCCAGCAGTGAATACCCCAGGGAGGGTCCCTACAATGAGCAGTTCTTC. This gives the protein CASSEYPREGPYNEQFF. Full variable domain (missing parts from reference TRBV2 and TRBJ2-1): EPEVTQTPSHQVTQMGQEVILRCVPISNHLYFYWYRQILGQKVEFLVSFYNNEISEKSEIFDDQFSVERPDGSNFTLKIRSTKLEDSAMYFCASSEYPREGPYNEQFFGPGTRLTVL.

This clonotype occurred a few times. A read error may be the cause here, since a much bigger clone is one base away. The rearrangement uses TRBV11-2 and TRBJ2-7; 9 nucleotides align to TRBD1. V shed 4 bases, J shed 5 bases, and the junction held 6 bases outside the gene matches. Germline CDR1 and CDR2: SGHAT and FQNNGV. The CDR3 spans 14 residues. The CDR3 DNA is TGTGCCAGCAGCTCCCCGGGACAGGGCAACGAGCAGTACTTC. Translating it yields CASSSPGQGNEQYF.

This clonotype was seen a few times. The V gene is TRBV20-1, the J gene TRBJ1-1; no firm D call. The CDR3 totals 13 residues. CDR1 and CDR2 from the germline V gene are DFQATT and SNEGSKA (reference sequence). Trimming took 3 bases from V and 6 from J, leaving 14 bases between them. CDR3 bases: TGCAGTGCTAGTAAAGGGAGTTCGGCTGAAGCTTTCTTT. This encodes CSASKGSSAEAFF.

In its sample, this clonotype was seen a few times. J is TRBJ1-2 and V is TRBV25-1; D is undetermined. Germline lookup yields CDR1 MGHDK and CDR2 SYGVNS. The CDR3 runs to 13 residues. V dropped 2 bases and J dropped 2 bases, with 6 bases sitting between them. The CDR3 DNA follows: TGTGCCAGCAGTGAAGGCGGGAACTATGGCTACACCTTC. It specifies CASSEGGNYGYTF.

Worth noting for this clonotype: The junction differs from germline at one of its ends, possibly a read error. J is TRBJ2-1 and V is TRBV7-6, with 7 bases that match TRBD2. The CDR3 spans 13 residues. The germline CDR1 and CDR2 sequences are SGHVS and FNYEAQ. The CDR3 here is CASSSQAAGELVF. The CDR3, as DNA: TGTGCCAGCAGCTCGCAGGCTGCGGGGGAACTGGTCTTC.

This clonotype turned up a few times. The gene calls are TRBV6-1 and TRBJ2-5, with D possibly matching TRBD1 (6 bases). Per germline, CDR1 MNHNS and CDR2 SASEGT. The ends were cut back, 3 bases at V and 3 bases at J, with 17 bases in the middle. This CDR3 contains 16 residues. DNA of the CDR3: TGTGCCAGCAGTGATTGGTACCGGGACATCAAAGAGACCCAGTACTTC. Translation gives CASSDWYRDIKETQYF.

The chain employs TRBV12-3 or TRBV12-4 and TRBJ1-5; TRBD1 is a possible D gene (6 bases). Trimming shortened V by 0 bases and J by 7 bases, and 13 bases separated the two germline ends. CDR3 length: 15 residues. The CDR3 coding sequence is TGTGCCAGCAGTTTAGCGCTCAGGGGTCGGCAGCCCCAGCATTTT. Translating it yields CASSLALRGRQPQHF.

This clonotype was observed a few times. The V gene is TRBV9, the J gene TRBJ2-1, with TRBD2 matching 10 bases. The J segment lost 3 bases and the V segment lost 0 bases, leaving 3 bases of the junction unmatched. The CDR3 spans 16 residues. Germline V gene data show CDR1 as SGDLS and CDR2 as YYNGEE. CDR3: CASSVESSGGYNEQFF. Written as DNA, the CDR3 is TGTGCCAGCAGCGTAGAGTCTAGCGGGGGCTACAATGAGCAGTTCTTC.

The V and J genes are TRBV2 and TRBJ2-7, with 8 bases fitting TRBD2. Trimming cost V 3 bases and J 0 bases; bases outside gene matches: 4. The germline V gene encodes CDR1 SNHLY and CDR2 FYNNEI. The CDR3 is 15 residues long. The CDR3 here is CASSDPAGASYEQYF. In DNA form, the CDR3 reads TGTGCCAGCAGTGACCCAGCGGGAGCCTCCTACGAGCAGTACTTC. The whole variable domain, remainder taken from reference TRBV2 and TRBJ2-7, is EPEVTQTPSHQVTQMGQEVILRCVPISNHLYFYWYRQILGQKVEFLVSFYNNEISEKSEIFDDQFSVERPDGSNFTLKIRSTKLEDSAMYFCASSDPAGASYEQYFGPGTRLTVT.

This clonotype was detected only a few times. The V call is TRBV3-1, the J call TRBJ1-4, with D tentatively TRBD1 (6 bases). Germline assignment: CDR1 LGHDT and CDR2 YNNKEL (reference sequence). V gave up 3 bases and J gave up 7 bases, with 18 bases separating them. There are 16 residues in the CDR3. The CDR3 nucleotides are TGTGCCAGCAGCCAGTCCCCGGGACAAGGAGTTGAAAAACTGTTTTTT. It specifies CASSQSPGQGVEKLFF.

This clonotype was detected a few times. The chain has TRBV2 and TRBJ2-6; D gene uncertain. V was shortened by 4 bases and J by 2 bases, with 9 bases between the two germline ends. Germline V gene sequence: CDR1 SNHLY, CDR2 FYNNEI. CDR3 size: 15 residues. The CDR3 nucleotides read TGTGCCAGCAGTGTAGGTAATACTGGGGCCAACGTCCTGACTTTC. Translating gives CASSVGNTGANVLTF.

There are a few counts of this clonotype. The chain employs TRBV3-1 and TRBJ2-7; 9 bases line up with TRBD2. This CDR3 has 16 residues. V was clipped by 0 bases and J by 4 bases; unmatched bases: 7. Looked up from germline, CDR1 is LGHDT and CDR2 is YNNKEL (reference sequence). CDR3 nucleotides: TGTGCCAGCAGCCAAGATAGTGGGACTAGCTTTTACGAGCAGTACTTC. As protein: CASSQDSGTSFYEQYF.

This chain links TRBV14 with TRBJ2-1, with D perhaps given as TRBD1 or TRBD2 (5 bases each). Deletions cut 1 base from V and 3 bases from J, with 13 bases between. Germline V CDR1 and CDR2: SGHDN, FVKESK. The CDR3 contains 16 residues. The CDR3 reads CASSQGSGPLYNEQFF. The DNA of the CDR3 is TGTGCCAGCAGCCAAGGGTCGGGGCCCCTCTACAATGAGCAGTTCTTC. Using reference TRBV14 and TRBJ2-1 for the parts outside the CDR3, the full variable domain is EAGVTQFPSHSVIEKGQTVTLRCDPISGHDNLYWYRRVMGKEIKFLLHFVKESKQDESGMPNNRFLAERTGGTYSTLKVQPAELEDSGVYFCASSQGSGPLYNEQFFGPGTRLTVL.

The chain carries TRBV27 and TRBJ2-1; the match to TRBD1 covers 8 bases. The CDR3 has 15 amino acids. Germline values: CDR1 MNHEY, CDR2 SMNVEV (reference sequence). J gave up 9 bases and V 7 bases, and 14 bases lay outside the gene matches. In DNA form, the CDR3 reads TGTGCCAGCAACACCGGGACAGGCGGTGGTGGTGAGCAGTTCTTC. Translation gives CASNTGTGGGGEQFF.

In its sample, this clonotype was seen many times. One end of the junction is discordant with germline, which a read error may explain. The chain combines TRBV12-3 or TRBV12-4 with TRBJ2-3; D possibly corresponds to TRBD1 (6 bases). The CDR3 is 13 amino acids. For the CDR3, the DNA is TGCGCCAGCAGCTTGACAGGAACGGATACGCAGTATTTT. Translated: CASSLTGTDTQYF.

J is TRBJ2-2 and V is TRBV12-3 or TRBV12-4; TRBD2 might be the D (6 bases). Trimming pared 5 bases from V and 1 base from J, leaving 17 bases between. There are 17 residues in the CDR3. CDR3 region: CASSPTPGLLNTGELFF. For the CDR3, the DNA is TGTGCCAGCAGTCCCACACCGGGACTCCTGAACACCGGGGAGCTGTTTTTT.